This TCR beta chain was documented in a study of control samples from healthy donors and cancer patients. V was cut by 6 bases and J by 0 bases, with 17 bases left in between. CDR3 size: 16 residues. CDR1 and CDR2 from the germline V gene are WSHSY and SAAADI. Here immunoSEQ multiplex PCR was the method, and the copy in TCRdb shows in-frame clones only, minus some. This table holds a few hundred thousand clones, around 90% found once. The chain employs TRBV10-2 and TRBJ1-1; D unclear. The clonotype comes from a man aged 35-49 years with head and neck cancer. The sequenced material came from PBMCs. CDR3 sequence: CASRVPGEKMNTEAFF. The CDR3 nucleotides are TGCGCCAGCAGGGTACCAGGAGAAAAGATGAACACTGAAGCTTTCTTT.